A selection of T cell receptor beta chains follows, all from one sample in a study of blood T cell repertoires in COVID-19. TCRdb's copy holds only in-frame clones and misses some; the assay was immunoSEQ multiplex PCR. The top ten clones hold under 5.5% of a sample with about 190,000 clones, 82% of them seen once. Sequenced material: peripheral blood. All receptors derive from a woman between 25 and 40 years old with acute or convalescent COVID-19. Both conserved end residues are part of each CDR3. The D gene is left open where the match is weak. Clone size is not always given. Where it is, it says once, few, many or a class for expanded clones.

>TRBJ2-7|-|TRBV12-3/TRBV12-4|-
TGTGCCAGCAGCTACGTAGGAGTCGAGCAGTACTTC
CASSYVGVEQYF
>TRBJ1-2|-|TRBV18|-
TGTGCCAGCTCACCCCTCGGACAGCAGACTAACTATGGCTACACCTTC
CASSPLGQQTNYGYTF
>TRBJ1-1|-|TRBV28|-
TGTGCCAGCAGTTTATACAGGATGAACACTGAAGCTTTCTTT
CASSLYRMNTEAFF
>TRBJ1-1|-|TRBV27|-
TGTGCCAGCAGGCGGGCTAACACTGAAGCTTTCTTT
CASRRANTEAFF
>TRBJ1-6|-|TRBV30|TRBD1
TGTGCCTGGAGTCCAGACAGGGAGTATTCACCCCTCCACTTT
CAWSPDREYSPLHF
>TRBJ2-5|-|TRBV7-7|TRBD2
TGTGCCAGCAGCGCCCTAGCGGGGGCCCAGTACTTC
CASSALAGAQYF
>TRBJ2-7|once|TRBV28|TRBD1
TGTGCCGGTCGACAGGGTGGAGGTTACGAGCAGTACTTC
CAGRQGGGYEQYF
>TRBJ1-1|-|TRBV28|-
TGTGCCAGCAGTCTTTTTGACACTGAAGCTTTCTTT
CASSLFDTEAFF
>TRBJ2-1|-|TRBV27|TRBD1
TGTGCCAGCCGGGGCGACAGGGTTCCCGATGAGCAGTTCTTC
CASRGDRVPDEQFF
>TRBJ1-1|-|TRBV7-2|TRBD1
TGTGCCAGCAGCTCCAGGGACAGGACGAACACTGAAGCTTTCTTT
CASSSRDRTNTEAFF
>TRBJ2-2|-|TRBV5-6|-
TGTGCCAGCAGCTTGAGAGGAATCTCCGGGGAGCTGTTTTTT
CASSLRGISGELFF
>TRBJ1-2|-|TRBV18|TRBD1
TGTGCCAGCTCAATAGGACAGGGGGCGTTCTCTGGCTACACCTTC
CASSIGQGAFSGYTF
>TRBJ2-7|many|TRBV5-6|-
TGTGCCAGCAGCCCACCCGCAACTTACGAGCAGTACTTC
CASSPPATYEQYF
>TRBJ1-1|once|TRBV28|TRBD1
TGTGCCAGCAGTCCCAGGGGGCGATGGACTGAAGCTTTCTTT
CASSPRGRWTEAFF
>TRBJ2-7|-|TRBV28|-
TGTGCCAGCAGAGGACTTCCTCGGCTCTACGAGCAGTACTTC
CASRGLPRLYEQYF
>TRBJ1-2|-|TRBV27|-
TGTGCCAGCAGTTTGAGGGGGACCTATGGCTACACCTTC
CASSLRGTYGYTF
>TRBJ2-7|-|TRBV7-2|-
TGTGCCAGCAGCTTATTGGGGGCTCGCGAGCAGTACTTC
CASSLLGAREQYF
>TRBJ2-7|-|TRBV6-2/TRBV6-3|TRBD1
TGTGCCAGCAGTTACTCTGGACAGGGGATTTCCTACGAGCAGTACTTC
CASSYSGQGISYEQYF
>TRBJ2-7|-|TRBV6-2/TRBV6-3|-
TGTGCCAGCAGTTACGGGGAGCGGTACGAGCAGTACTTC
CASSYGERYEQYF
>TRBJ2-3|-|TRBV3-1/TRBV3-2|TRBD2
TGTGCCAGCAGCCGGGCTAGCGGGGGCAGAGATACGCAGTATTTT
CASSRASGGRDTQYF
>TRBJ2-1|-|TRBV28|TRBD2
TGTGCCAGCAGTTCCCCGACCCTGGGACTAGCGGGAGCTGGTGAGCAGTTCTTC
CASSSPTLGLAGAGEQFF
>TRBJ2-7|-|TRBV27|TRBD1
TGTGCCAGCAGTTTAAATGTTGGGGACAGGGGCGCCTACGAGCAGTACTTC
CASSLNVGDRGAYEQYF
>TRBJ2-7|-|TRBV6-5|TRBD2
TGTGCCAGCAGTTACTATCGGGAGGGCTACGAGCAGTACTTC
CASSYYREGYEQYF
>TRBJ1-1|-|TRBV5-1|TRBD1
TGCGCCAGCAGCCGATGGACAGGGAACACTGAAGCTTTCTTT
CASSRWTGNTEAFF
>TRBJ2-1|-|TRBV7-2|TRBD1
TGTGCCAGCAGCTCTTCGACAGGGGAGTACAATGAGCAGTTCTTC
CASSSSTGEYNEQFF
>TRBJ2-7|-|TRBV2|TRBD2
TGTGCCAGCAGTGATCCCGGGACTATCTACGAGCAGTACTTC
CASSDPGTIYEQYF
>TRBJ2-1|-|TRBV5-5|TRBD2
TGTGCCAGCAGCTTGGCCGGGACTAGCTCCTACAATGAGCAGTTCTTC
CASSLAGTSSYNEQFF
>TRBJ1-2|once|TRBV2|-
TGTGCCAGCCGCCTCCAAGGGGGTCTGTATGGCTACACCTTC
CASRLQGGLYGYTF
>TRBJ1-5|-|TRBV16|TRBD1
TGTGCCAGCAGCCTGACCGGACAGGGCGGTCAGCCCCAGCATTTT
CASSLTGQGGQPQHF
>TRBJ2-7|-|TRBV28|TRBD2
TGTGCCAGCAGTTACGGACTAGCGGGAGTGCTCGAGCAGTACTTC
CASSYGLAGVLEQYF
>TRBJ2-6|-|TRBV5-1|-
TGCGCCAGCACCGCCCGGGACACATATTCTGGGGCCAACGTCCTGACTTTC
CASTARDTYSGANVLTF
>TRBJ2-7|-|TRBV7-6|TRBD1
TGTGCCAGCAGCATCACTCACCCGGGACAGGGGCGGGAGCAGTACTTC
CASSITHPGQGREQYF
>TRBJ1-2|-|TRBV28|TRBD1
TGTGCCAGCAGTCGGACAGGGGAGTTATATGGCTACACCTTC
CASSRTGELYGYTF
>TRBJ2-5|-|TRBV14|-
TGTGCCAGCAGCCAAGTGGGGCAACAAGAGACCCAGTACTTC
CASSQVGQQETQYF
>TRBJ1-1|-|TRBV24-1|TRBD1
TGTGCCACCAGTTTGGGACAGGGGGGGAATGAAGCTTTCTTT
CATSLGQGGNEAFF
>TRBJ2-5|-|TRBV11-3|TRBD1
TGTGCCAGCAGCACCAGACAGGGGGCTTGGGAGACCCAGTACTTC
CASSTRQGAWETQYF
>TRBJ1-2|-|TRBV27|TRBD1
TGTGCCAGGAAAGACAGGGAAGTAGGTTATAACTATGGCTACACCTTC
CARKDREVGYNYGYTF
>TRBJ2-1|once|TRBV7-8|-
TGTGCCAGCAGCTTAGGGCCAGGGTATACACGGGATGAGCAGTTCTTC
CASSLGPGYTRDEQFF
>TRBJ2-7|-|TRBV27|TRBD1
TGTGCCAGCAGTCGGACAGGGGTTAAGGACTACGAGCAGTACTTC
CASSRTGVKDYEQYF
>TRBJ1-1|-|TRBV6-1|-
TGTGCCAGCAGTGAAGGGGTATCCTCTCGGGGGGCTTTCTTT
CASSEGVSSRGAFF